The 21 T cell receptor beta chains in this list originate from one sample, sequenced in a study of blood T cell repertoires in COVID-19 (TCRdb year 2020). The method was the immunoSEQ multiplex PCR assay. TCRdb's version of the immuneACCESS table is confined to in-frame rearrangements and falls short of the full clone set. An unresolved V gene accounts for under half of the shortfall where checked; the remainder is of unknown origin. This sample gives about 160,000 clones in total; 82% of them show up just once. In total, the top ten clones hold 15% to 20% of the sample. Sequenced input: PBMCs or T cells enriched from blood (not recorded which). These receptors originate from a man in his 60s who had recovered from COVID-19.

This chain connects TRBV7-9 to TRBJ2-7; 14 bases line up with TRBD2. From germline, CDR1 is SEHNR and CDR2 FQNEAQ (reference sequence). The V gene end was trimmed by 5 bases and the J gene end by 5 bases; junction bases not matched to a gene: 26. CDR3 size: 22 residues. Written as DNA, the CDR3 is TGTGCCAGCAGCGGGGGCTCGGTGGAAGTGGGACTAGCGGGAGCCCGGAGCCACGAGCAGTACTTC. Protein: CASSGGSVEVGLAGARSHEQYF.

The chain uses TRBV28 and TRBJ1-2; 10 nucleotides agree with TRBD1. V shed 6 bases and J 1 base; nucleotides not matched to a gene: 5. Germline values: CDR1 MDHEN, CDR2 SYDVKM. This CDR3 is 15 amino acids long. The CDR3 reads CASRGQGRGNYGYTF. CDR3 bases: TGTGCCAGCAGGGGACAGGGGAGAGGTAACTATGGCTACACCTTC.

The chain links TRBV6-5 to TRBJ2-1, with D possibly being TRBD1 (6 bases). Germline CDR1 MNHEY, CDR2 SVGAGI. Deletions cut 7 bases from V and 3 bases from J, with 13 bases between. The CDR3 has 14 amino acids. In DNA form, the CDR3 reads TGTGCCAGCAAAGGGACACTCCTCTACAATGAGCAGTTCTTC. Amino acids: CASKGTLLYNEQFF.

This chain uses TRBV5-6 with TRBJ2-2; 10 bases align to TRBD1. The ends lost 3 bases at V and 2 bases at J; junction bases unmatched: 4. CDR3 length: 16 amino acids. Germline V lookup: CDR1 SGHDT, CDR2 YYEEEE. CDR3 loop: CASSWGTGDNTGELFF. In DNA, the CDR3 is TGTGCCAGCAGCTGGGGGACAGGGGACAACACCGGGGAGCTGTTTTTT.

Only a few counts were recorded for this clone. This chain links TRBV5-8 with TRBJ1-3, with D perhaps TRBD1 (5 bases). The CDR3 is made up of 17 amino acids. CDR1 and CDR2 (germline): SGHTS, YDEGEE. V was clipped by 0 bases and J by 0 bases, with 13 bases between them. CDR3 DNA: TGTGCCAGCAGCTTGGCCAATTGGGGCCTCTCTGGAAACACCATATATTTT. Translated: CASSLANWGLSGNTIYF. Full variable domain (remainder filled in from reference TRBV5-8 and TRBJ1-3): EAGVTQSPTHLIKTRGQQATLRCSPISGHTSVYWYQQALGLGLQFLLWYDEGEERNRGNFPPRFSGRQFPNYSSELNVNALELEDSALYLCASSLANWGLSGNTIYFGEGSWLTVV.

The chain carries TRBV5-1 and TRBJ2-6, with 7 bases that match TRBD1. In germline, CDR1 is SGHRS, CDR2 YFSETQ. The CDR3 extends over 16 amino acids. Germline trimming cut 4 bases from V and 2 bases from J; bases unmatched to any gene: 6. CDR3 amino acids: CASSPPDRAGANVLTF. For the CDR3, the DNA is TGCGCCAGCAGCCCGCCCGACAGGGCTGGGGCCAACGTCCTGACTTTC.

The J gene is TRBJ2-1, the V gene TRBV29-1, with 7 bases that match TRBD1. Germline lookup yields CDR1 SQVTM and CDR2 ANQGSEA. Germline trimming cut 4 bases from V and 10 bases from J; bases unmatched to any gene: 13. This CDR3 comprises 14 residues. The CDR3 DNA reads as TGCAGCGTTGTAGGGGGACAGACTACGGGCGAGCAGTTCTTC. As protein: CSVVGGQTTGEQFF.

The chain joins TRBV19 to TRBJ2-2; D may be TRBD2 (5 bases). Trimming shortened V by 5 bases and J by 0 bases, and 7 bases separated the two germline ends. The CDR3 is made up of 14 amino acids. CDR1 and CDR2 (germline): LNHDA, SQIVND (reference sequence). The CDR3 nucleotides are TGTGCCAGTAGTCGGGGAGCGAACACCGGGGAGCTGTTTTTT. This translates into CASSRGANTGELFF.

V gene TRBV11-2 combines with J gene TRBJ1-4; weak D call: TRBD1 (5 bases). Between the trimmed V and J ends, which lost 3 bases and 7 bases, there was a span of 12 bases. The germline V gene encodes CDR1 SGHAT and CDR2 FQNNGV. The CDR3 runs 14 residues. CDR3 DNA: TGTGCCAGCAGCTTTACGGGCAGGGTTGAAAAACTGTTTTTT. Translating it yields CASSFTGRVEKLFF.

The CDR3 here is CASSPFPGQGPYEQYF. DNA of the CDR3: TGTGCCAGTAGTCCTTTCCCGGGACAGGGTCCCTACGAGCAGTACTTC. V and J are TRBV19 and TRBJ2-7; TRBD1 matches at 9 bases. V was clipped by 5 bases and J by 2 bases; unmatched bases: 10. Looked up from germline, CDR1 is LNHDA and CDR2 is SQIVND (reference sequence). The CDR3 has 16 residues.

CDR3 in amino acids: CASSQDSSGGFYNEQFF. The CDR3 region has the DNA TGTGCCAGCAGCCAAGACTCTAGCGGGGGATTCTACAATGAGCAGTTCTTC. This sequence joins TRBV3-1 (or the pseudogene TRBV3-2) and TRBJ2-1, with TRBD2 identical over 10 bases. V shed 0 bases, J shed 3 bases, and the junction held 5 bases outside the gene matches. CDR3 size: 17 residues. In germline, CDR1 is LGHDT, CDR2 YNNKEL (reference sequence).

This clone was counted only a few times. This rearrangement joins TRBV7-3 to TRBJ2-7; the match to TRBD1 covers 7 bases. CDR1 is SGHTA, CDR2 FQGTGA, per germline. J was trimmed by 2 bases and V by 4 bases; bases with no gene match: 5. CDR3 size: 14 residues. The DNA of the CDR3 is TGTGCCAGCAGCTCACGGGGACAGACCTACGAGCAGTACTTC. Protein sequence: CASSSRGQTYEQYF.

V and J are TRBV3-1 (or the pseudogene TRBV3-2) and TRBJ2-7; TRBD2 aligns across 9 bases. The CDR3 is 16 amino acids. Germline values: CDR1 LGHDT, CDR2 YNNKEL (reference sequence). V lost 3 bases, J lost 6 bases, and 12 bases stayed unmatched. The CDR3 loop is CASSHPWRGGRAEQYF. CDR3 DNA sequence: TGTGCCAGCAGCCACCCATGGCGGGGGGGGCGGGCCGAGCAGTACTTC.

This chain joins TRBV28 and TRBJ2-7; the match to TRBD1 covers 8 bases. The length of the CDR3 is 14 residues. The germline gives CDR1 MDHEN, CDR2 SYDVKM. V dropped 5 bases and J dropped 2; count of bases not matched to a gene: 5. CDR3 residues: CASSVRTGTYEQYF. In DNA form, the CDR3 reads TGTGCCAGCAGTGTGAGGACAGGGACCTACGAGCAGTACTTC.

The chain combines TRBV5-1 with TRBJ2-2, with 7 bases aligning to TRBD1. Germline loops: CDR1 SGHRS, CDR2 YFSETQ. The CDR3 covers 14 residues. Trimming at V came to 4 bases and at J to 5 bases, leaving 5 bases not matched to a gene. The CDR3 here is CASSPGQRTGELFF. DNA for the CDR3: TGCGCCAGCAGCCCGGGACAGAGGACCGGGGAGCTGTTTTTT.

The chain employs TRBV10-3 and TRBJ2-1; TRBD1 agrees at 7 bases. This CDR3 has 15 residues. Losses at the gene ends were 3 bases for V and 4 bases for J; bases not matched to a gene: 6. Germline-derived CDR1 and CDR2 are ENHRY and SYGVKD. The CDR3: CAISEVGGSYNEQFF. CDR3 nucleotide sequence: TGTGCCATCAGTGAAGTAGGGGGCTCTTACAATGAGCAGTTCTTC.

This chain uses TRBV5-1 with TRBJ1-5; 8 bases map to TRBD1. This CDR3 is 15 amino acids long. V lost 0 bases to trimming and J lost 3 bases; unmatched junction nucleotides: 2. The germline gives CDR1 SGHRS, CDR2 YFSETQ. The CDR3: CASSLDRGDNQPQHF. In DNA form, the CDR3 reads TGCGCCAGCAGCTTGGACAGGGGGGACAATCAGCCCCAGCATTTT.

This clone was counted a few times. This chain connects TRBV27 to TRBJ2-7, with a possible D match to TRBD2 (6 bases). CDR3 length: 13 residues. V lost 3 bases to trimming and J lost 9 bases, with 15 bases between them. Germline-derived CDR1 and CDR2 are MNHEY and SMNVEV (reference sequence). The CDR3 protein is CASSFSTQGGQYF. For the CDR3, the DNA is TGTGCCAGCAGTTTTTCAACTCAGGGAGGGCAGTACTTC.

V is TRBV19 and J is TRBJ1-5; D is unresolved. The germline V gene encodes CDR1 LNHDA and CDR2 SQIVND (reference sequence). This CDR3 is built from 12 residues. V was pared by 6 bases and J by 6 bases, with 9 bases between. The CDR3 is CASRAGTQPQHF. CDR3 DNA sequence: TGTGCCAGTAGGGCAGGTACTCAGCCCCAGCATTTT.

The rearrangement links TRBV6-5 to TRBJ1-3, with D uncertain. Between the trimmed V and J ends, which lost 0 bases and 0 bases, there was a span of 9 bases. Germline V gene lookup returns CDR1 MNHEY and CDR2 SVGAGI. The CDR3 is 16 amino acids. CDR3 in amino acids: CASSYSRPTSGNTIYF. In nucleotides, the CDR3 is TGTGCCAGCAGTTACTCGAGGCCAACCTCTGGAAACACCATATATTTT.

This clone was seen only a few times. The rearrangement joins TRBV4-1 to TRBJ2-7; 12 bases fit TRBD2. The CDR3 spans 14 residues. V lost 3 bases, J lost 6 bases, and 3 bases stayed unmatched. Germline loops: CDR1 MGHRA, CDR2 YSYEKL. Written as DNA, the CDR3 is TGCGCCAGCAGCCAGACACTAGCGGGAGGCGAGCAGTACTTC. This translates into CASSQTLAGGEQYF.